The 21 T cell receptor beta chains presented below share a single source sample, sequenced in a study of blood T cell repertoires in COVID-19. Generated by immunoSEQ multiplex PCR, the TCRdb table keeps only in-frame clones and is missing some. The top ten clones hold 2% to 2.5% of a sample with approximately 240,000 clones, 80% to 85% of them seen once. Material: peripheral blood. Receptors originate from a woman in her sixties with acute or convalescent COVID-19.

The gene calls are TRBV7-9 and TRBJ2-3; 7 nucleotides line up with TRBD1. V shed 2 bases, J shed 1 base, and the junction held 3 bases outside the gene matches. The CDR3 has 15 amino acids. The V gene's germline CDR1 is SEHNR and CDR2 FQNEAQ (reference sequence). CDR3: CASSLFGTGTDTQYF. As DNA, the CDR3 is TGTGCCAGCAGCTTATTCGGGACAGGCACAGATACGCAGTATTTT.

This clone was found once. This chain uses TRBV6-5 with TRBJ1-5, with a weak D call TRBD1 (5 bases). The CDR3 contains 14 residues. Trimming cost V 2 bases and J 2 bases, with 7 bases left between them. Germline CDR1 and CDR2: MNHEY and SVGAGI. The CDR3 loop is CASSYGRGNQPQHF. CDR3 sequence (DNA): TGTGCCAGCAGTTACGGCAGGGGCAATCAGCCCCAGCATTTT.

V gene TRBV5-1 combines with J gene TRBJ1-4; D gene uncertain. In germline, CDR1 is SGHRS, CDR2 YFSETQ. V was shortened by 2 bases and J by 5 bases, with 13 bases between the two germline ends. This CDR3 spans 15 amino acids. CDR3 DNA sequence: TGCGCCAGCAGCTTCGCGGGGATCCTCAATGAAAAACTGTTTTTT. It yields the protein CASSFAGILNEKLFF.

CDR3 DNA sequence: TGTGCCAGCAGCTTTTATGGGACAGGGGGCGCCAGAAACTATGGCTACACCTTC. Protein sequence: CASSFYGTGGARNYGYTF. The chain couples TRBV7-9 to TRBJ1-2, with 12 nucleotides matching TRBD1. The germline V gene encodes CDR1 SEHNR and CDR2 FQNEAQ (reference sequence). J was trimmed by 2 bases and V by 3 bases; bases with no gene match: 10. This CDR3 has 18 amino acids.

This clone turned up a few times. The chain has TRBV5-6 and TRBJ1-2; D call uncertain. CDR1 and CDR2 from the germline V gene are SGHDT and YYEEEE. This CDR3 has 11 residues. Trimming stripped 0 bases from V and 10 bases from J, with 7 bases between. DNA of the CDR3: TGTGCCAGCAGCTTGGACCGACTCTACACCTTC. This codes for CASSLDRLYTF. The full variable domain, in which reference TRBV5-6 and TRBJ1-2 provide the parts outside the CDR3, is DAGVTQSPTHLIKTRGQQVTLRCSPKSGHDTVSWYQQALGQGPQFIFQYYEEEERQRGNFPDRFSGHQFPNYSSELNVNALLLGDSALYLCASSLDRLYTFGSGTRLTVV.

This sequence joins TRBV5-6 and TRBJ2-5; unclear D gene. Germline-derived CDR1 and CDR2 are SGHDT and YYEEEE. The V gene lost 4 bases and the J gene lost 2 bases, with 9 bases spanning the gap. This CDR3 contains 13 residues. This CDR3 reads CASSPPTQETQYF. DNA for the CDR3: TGTGCCAGCAGCCCCCCGACACAAGAGACCCAGTACTTC.

The genes are TRBV6-5 and TRBJ1-5; TRBD1 matches at 7 bases. The CDR3 extends over 15 amino acids. After removal of 7 bases from V and 0 bases from J, the junction contained 6 bases not matched to a gene. The germline V gene encodes CDR1 MNHEY and CDR2 SVGAGI. CDR3 coding DNA: TGTGCCAGCAAAAGGGGACAGCTTAGCAATCAGCCCCAGCATTTT. It translates to CASKRGQLSNQPQHF.

The genes are TRBV5-4 and TRBJ2-7, with 9 bases matching TRBD1. CDR1 SGHNT and CDR2 YYREEE come from the germline V gene (reference sequence). With 4 bases clipped from V and 5 bases from J, the junction kept 7 bases outside the gene matches. The CDR3 has 14 amino acids. In DNA, the CDR3 is TGTGCCAGCAGCCCACCGGGACAGGGACACGAGCAGTACTTC. Amino acid sequence: CASSPPGQGHEQYF.

CDR3 sequence (DNA): TGTGCCAGCAGCCTCCGGGACAGGGGGGGTGAGACCCAGTACTTC. Its translation is CASSLRDRGGETQYF. The genes are TRBV9 and TRBJ2-5; 11 bases are shared with TRBD1. Germline V CDR1 and CDR2: SGDLS, YYNGEE. The trim removed 4 bases at V and 5 bases at J, leaving 7 bases unmatched. The CDR3 is 15 amino acids.

This clone was observed a handful of times. The chain joins TRBV6-6 to TRBJ1-2; 9 bases agree with TRBD1. V lost 5 bases and J lost 7; bases outside the gene matches: 5. Germline loops: CDR1 MNHNY, CDR2 SVGAGI (reference sequence). CDR3 size: 13 residues. The CDR3 region has the DNA TGTGCCAGCAGTCCACAGGGGGCGGGTGGCTACACCTTC. Translated: CASSPQGAGGYTF.

This clone was detected a few times. The chain carries TRBV29-1 and TRBJ1-1; 9 nucleotides agree with TRBD1. The CDR3 is made up of 14 amino acids. The germline V gene has CDR1 SQVTM and CDR2 ANQGSEA. V gave up 7 bases and J gave up 4 bases; unmatched junction bases: 10. This CDR3 is CSAESVTGGTEAFF. The CDR3 coding sequence is TGCAGCGCAGAGAGTGTGACAGGGGGCACTGAAGCTTTCTTT.

This chain joins TRBV6-6 and TRBJ1-1; TRBD1 matches at 7 bases. The CDR3 loop spans 12 amino acids. In germline, CDR1 is MNHNY, CDR2 SVGAGI (reference sequence). With 6 bases clipped from V and 9 bases from J, the junction kept 7 bases outside the gene matches. The CDR3 region has the DNA TGTGCCAGCAGGAACAGGGGAGAGAAAGCTTTCTTT. Amino acids: CASRNRGEKAFF.

The rearrangement links TRBV19 to TRBJ1-5; D is perhaps TRBD1 (6 bases). The germline CDR1 and CDR2 sequences are LNHDA and SQIVND (reference sequence). V lost 2 bases to trimming and J lost 7 bases, with 18 bases between them. The CDR3 runs to 16 residues. CDR3 sequence reads: CASSISSTGPMQPQHF. CDR3 in DNA: TGTGCCAGTAGTATAAGTAGCACAGGGCCGATGCAGCCCCAGCATTTT.

The CDR3 reads CASSQGEEETQYF. The CDR3 DNA reads as TGTGCCAGCAGCCAGGGAGAGGAAGAGACCCAGTACTTC. This rearrangement joins TRBV4-2 to TRBJ2-5; D perhaps matches TRBD2 (5 bases). Trimming took 3 bases from V and 3 from J, leaving 8 bases between them. From germline, CDR1 is LGHNA and CDR2 YNFKEQ. CDR3 size: 13 residues.

The J gene is TRBJ1-1, the V gene TRBV29-1; 8 bases align to TRBD1. Germline V gene data show CDR1 as SQVTM and CDR2 as ANQGSEA. Germline trimming cut 4 bases from V and 2 bases from J; bases unmatched to any gene: 12. This CDR3 region has 16 residues. Here the CDR3 DNA reads TGCAGCGTTGCGAGGCCATTCGGGACAGGAAACACTGAAGCTTTCTTT. Translating it yields CSVARPFGTGNTEAFF.

The CDR3 protein is CASSVRRVGGWNTEAFF. CDR3 in DNA: TGTGCCAGCAGCGTTCGTCGAGTTGGAGGGTGGAACACTGAAGCTTTCTTT. V gene TRBV9 combines with J gene TRBJ1-1; D call uncertain. This CDR3 has 17 amino acids. V gave up 2 bases and J gave up 1 base, with 18 bases separating them. Germline CDR1 and CDR2: SGDLS and YYNGEE.

The chain is built from TRBV10-3 and TRBJ2-3; D gene unclear. The CDR3 is made up of 15 amino acids. V was pared by 6 bases and J by 2 bases, with 15 bases between. Looked up from germline, CDR1 is ENHRY and CDR2 is SYGVKD. Written as DNA, the CDR3 is TGTGCCATCAGATCTAGTGTTCTCGACACAGATACGCAGTATTTT. Its protein product is CAIRSSVLDTDTQYF.

V usage is TRBV5-1 and J usage is TRBJ2-7; D might be TRBD2 (7 bases). The CDR3 runs to 15 residues. Germline V lookup: CDR1 SGHRS, CDR2 YFSETQ. V was trimmed by 0 bases and J by 1 base, leaving 11 bases between them. The CDR3, as DNA: TGCGCCAGCAGCTTGGGCAGGGGAGGGTCCTACGAGCAGTACTTC. Translation: CASSLGRGGSYEQYF.

The chain links TRBV2 to TRBJ1-2; a weak D match, TRBD1 (6 bases). The length of the CDR3 is 14 residues. V dropped 6 bases and J dropped 7 bases, with 18 bases sitting between them. Germline V gene data show CDR1 as SNHLY and CDR2 as FYNNEI. The CDR3 sequence is CASRTDGGAGGYTF. The CDR3 DNA sequence: TGTGCCAGCAGGACTGACGGGGGGGCTGGTGGCTACACCTTC. Full variable domain (rest looked up from reference TRBV2 and TRBJ1-2): EPEVTQTPSHQVTQMGQEVILRCVPISNHLYFYWYRQILGQKVEFLVSFYNNEISEKSEIFDDQFSVERPDGSNFTLKIRSTKLEDSAMYFCASRTDGGAGGYTFGSGTRLTVV.

The chain has TRBV6-5 and TRBJ1-6; 8 bases map to TRBD1. Germline V CDR1 and CDR2: MNHEY, SVGAGI. Losses at the gene ends were 8 bases for V and 14 bases for J; bases not matched to a gene: 5. The CDR3 loop spans 11 amino acids. CDR3 sequence: CASRSTGALHF. CDR3 DNA sequence: TGTGCCAGCCGGTCGACAGGGGCCCTCCACTTT.

This chain joins TRBV3-1 (or the pseudogene TRBV3-2) and TRBJ1-3, with TRBD1 matching 9 bases. Trimming took 3 bases from V and 2 from J; bases not matched to a gene: 2. The CDR3 sequence is 15 residues long. Germline V gives CDR1 LGHDT, CDR2 YNNKEL (reference sequence). For the CDR3, the DNA is TGTGCCAGCAGCCAGGGACAGGGCCCTGGAAACACCATATATTTT. Encoded protein: CASSQGQGPGNTIYF.